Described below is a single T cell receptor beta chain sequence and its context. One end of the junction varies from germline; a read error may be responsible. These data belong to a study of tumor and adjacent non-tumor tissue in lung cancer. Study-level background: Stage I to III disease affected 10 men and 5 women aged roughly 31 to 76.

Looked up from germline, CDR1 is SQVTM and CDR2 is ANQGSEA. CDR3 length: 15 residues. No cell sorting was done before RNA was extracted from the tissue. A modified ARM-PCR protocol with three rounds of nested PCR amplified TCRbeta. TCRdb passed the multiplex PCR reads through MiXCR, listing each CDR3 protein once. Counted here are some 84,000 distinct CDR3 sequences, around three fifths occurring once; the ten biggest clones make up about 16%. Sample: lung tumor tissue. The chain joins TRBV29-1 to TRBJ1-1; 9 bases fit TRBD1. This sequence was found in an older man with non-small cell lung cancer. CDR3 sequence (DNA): TGCAGCGTTACACAGGGACAGGGTGGGAACGGTGAAGCTTTTTTT. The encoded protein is CSVTQGQGGNGEAFF.